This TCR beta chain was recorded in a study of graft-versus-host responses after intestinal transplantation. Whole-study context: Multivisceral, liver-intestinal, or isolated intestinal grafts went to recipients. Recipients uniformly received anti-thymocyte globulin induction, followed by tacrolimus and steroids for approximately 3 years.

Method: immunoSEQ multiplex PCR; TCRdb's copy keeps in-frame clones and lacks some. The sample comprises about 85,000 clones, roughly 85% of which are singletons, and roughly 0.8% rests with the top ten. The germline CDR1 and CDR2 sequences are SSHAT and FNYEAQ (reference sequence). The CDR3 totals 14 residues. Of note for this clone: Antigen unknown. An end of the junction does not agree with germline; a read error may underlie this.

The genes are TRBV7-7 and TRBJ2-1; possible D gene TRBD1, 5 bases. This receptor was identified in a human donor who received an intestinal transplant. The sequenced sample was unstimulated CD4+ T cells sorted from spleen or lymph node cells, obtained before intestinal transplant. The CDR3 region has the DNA TGTGCTAGCAGCCCCTTACAGGACTACAATGAGCAGTTCTTC. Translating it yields CASSPLQDYNEQFF.